A selection of T cell receptor beta chains follows, all from one sample in a study of cytomegalovirus exposure and HLA in healthy donors. Repertoires were generated with immunoSEQ multiplex PCR, while TCRdb's copy carries only in-frame clones and drops some. The data contain around 160,000 clones, roughly 80% of them singletons. Sample: PBMCs. The receptors stem from a woman aged 40 to 55 in good health and CMV-seropositive. CDR3s include the opening cysteine and the closing phenylalanine or tryptophan. The D gene is left open where the match is weak. Part of the rows lack a size; the others show once, few, many or a class for expanded clones.

j_call	d_call	v_call	clone_size	cdr3_aa	cdr3_nt
TRBJ2-1	TRBD1	TRBV2	NA	CASSGTGGVEQFF	TGTGCCAGCTCGGGGACAGGGGGTGTTGAGCAGTTCTTC
TRBJ1-1	TRBD1	TRBV12-5	NA	CASGPDRGNTEAFF	TGTGCTAGTGGACCCGACAGGGGCAACACTGAAGCTTTCTTT
TRBJ2-2	TRBD1	TRBV7-9	NA	CASRRPYLGTGNGELFF	TGTGCCAGCCGAAGGCCCTACCTCGGGACAGGGAACGGGGAGCTGTTTTTT
TRBJ2-3	NA	TRBV9	NA	CASSVEGLGDTQYF	TGTGCCAGCAGCGTAGAAGGACTCGGCGATACGCAGTATTTT
TRBJ2-2	TRBD2	TRBV28	NA	CASSLGLAGGTGELFF	TGTGCCAGCAGTTTAGGACTAGCGGGGGGGACCGGGGAGCTGTTTTTT
TRBJ2-3	NA	TRBV27	NA	CASSPEDSSTDTQYF	TGTGCCAGCAGCCCTGAAGACTCGAGCACAGATACGCAGTATTTT
TRBJ2-7	TRBD1	TRBV18	NA	CASSPTDRGLSYEQYF	TGTGCCAGCTCACCGACAGACAGGGGGCTGTCCTACGAGCAGTACTTC
TRBJ2-1	TRBD2	TRBV4-1	NA	CASSLLAGGNEQFF	TGCGCCAGCAGCCTTCTAGCGGGGGGGAATGAGCAGTTCTTC
TRBJ2-7	TRBD1	TRBV2	NA	CASSLGGQPYEQYF	TGTGCCAGCAGTTTAGGGGGACAGCCCTACGAGCAGTACTTC
TRBJ1-1	TRBD1	TRBV19	NA	CASSIQGTGAAFF	TGTGCCAGTAGTATTCAAGGGACAGGCGCGGCTTTCTTT
TRBJ1-5	TRBD1	TRBV28	NA	CASSLRLRTGVNQPQHF	TGTGCCAGCAGTTTAAGGCTCCGGACAGGGGTCAATCAGCCCCAGCATTTT
TRBJ2-5	NA	TRBV7-6	NA	CASSLAPDSSVETQYF	TGTGCCAGCAGCTTAGCGCCTGACTCTAGCGTGGAGACCCAGTACTTC
TRBJ1-1	NA	TRBV6-5	NA	CASSRGRLSEAFF	TGTGCCAGCAGTAGGGGAAGACTTTCTGAAGCTTTCTTT
TRBJ2-4	NA	TRBV10-3	few	CATEGEQSNIQYF	TGTGCCACCGAAGGGGAACAATCAAACATTCAGTACTTC
TRBJ2-2	NA	TRBV5-4	once	CASSFTPVNLGELFF	TGTGCCAGCAGCTTTACTCCCGTGAACCTCGGGGAGCTGTTTTTT
TRBJ2-3	TRBD1	TRBV2	NA	CASSDWFGTGAIDTQYF	TGTGCCAGCAGTGACTGGTTTGGGACAGGGGCAATAGATACGCAGTATTTT
TRBJ2-3	TRBD2	TRBV11-2	NA	CASSLDGGSDTQYF	TGTGCCAGCAGCTTAGACGGGGGGTCAGATACGCAGTATTTT
TRBJ1-4	TRBD1	TRBV4-1	NA	CASSQVQQGATNEKLFF	TGCGCCAGCAGCCAAGTTCAACAGGGGGCAACTAATGAAAAACTGTTTTTT
TRBJ2-5	NA	TRBV5-1	NA	CASSLSLRGTQYF	TGCGCCAGCAGCTTGTCACTCAGAGGGACCCAGTACTTC
TRBJ2-5	NA	TRBV18	NA	CASSPRQAAQETQYF	TGTGCCAGCTCACCTAGACAGGCAGCCCAAGAGACCCAGTACTTC
TRBJ1-1	NA	TRBV27	NA	CASSPPFEQGRTEAFF	TGTGCCAGCAGTCCCCCTTTTGAACAGGGTCGCACTGAAGCTTTCTTT
TRBJ2-5	NA	TRBV7-5	NA	CVRSAPQGLPGGPETQYF	TGTGTCAGAAGCGCACCCCAGGGACTTCCGGGGGGCCCAGAGACCCAGTACTTC
TRBJ1-2	TRBD1	TRBV5-4	NA	CASSLAVTGDGYTF	TGTGCCAGCAGCTTGGCCGTCACAGGGGATGGCTACACCTTC
TRBJ1-1	TRBD1	TRBV6-1	NA	CASSEALHPGQGGTEAFF	TGTGCCAGCAGTGAAGCACTTCACCCGGGACAGGGAGGGACTGAAGCTTTCTTT
TRBJ2-3	NA	TRBV5-1	NA	CASSIAGRGATDTQYF	TGCGCCAGCAGCATCGCCGGGCGGGGAGCCACAGATACGCAGTATTTT
TRBJ2-3	NA	TRBV6-5	NA	CASSYDRRSDTQYF	TGTGCCAGCAGTTACGACAGAAGGTCAGATACGCAGTATTTT
TRBJ1-2	NA	TRBV20-1	NA	CSAGSGYGYTF	TGCAGTGCCGGAAGCGGGTATGGCTACACCTTC
TRBJ2-2	NA	TRBV28	few	CASSPFRENTGELFF	TGTGCCAGCAGTCCCTTCCGGGAGAACACCGGGGAGCTGTTTTTT
TRBJ2-2	NA	TRBV28	NA	CASRRGTGELFF	TGTGCCAGCAGGAGGGGGACCGGGGAGCTGTTTTTT
TRBJ2-3	TRBD2	TRBV19	NA	CASNRGSSGGANTQYF	TGTGCCAGTAACAGGGGATCTAGCGGGGGGGCGAATACGCAGTATTTT
TRBJ1-2	NA	TRBV21-1	NA	CASSKERCKRGYTF	TGTGCCAGCAGCAAAGAAAGATGTAAGCGTGGCTACACCTTC
TRBJ2-7	TRBD2	TRBV18	NA	CASSPPPAGISYEQYF	TGTGCCAGCTCACCACCTCCAGCGGGGATCTCCTACGAGCAGTACTTC
TRBJ1-1	NA	TRBV25-1	NA	CASSESGVIGTEAFF	TGTGCCAGCAGTGAATCAGGGGTCATTGGCACTGAAGCTTTCTTT
TRBJ1-4	NA	TRBV5-6	NA	CASSLAQPLQGNEKLFF	TGTGCCAGCAGCTTGGCCCAGCCCTTGCAGGGTAATGAAAAACTGTTTTTT
TRBJ2-5	NA	TRBV2	NA	CASGADWETQYF	TGTGCCAGCGGGGCGGATTGGGAGACCCAGTACTTC
TRBJ2-7	NA	TRBV11-2	NA	CASSKIEGGGGLAYEQYF	TGTGCCAGCAGCAAAATAGAGGGGGGCGGGGGACTTGCCTACGAGCAGTACTTC
TRBJ2-5	TRBD1	TRBV5-6	NA	CASSFFVSGQGRETQYF	TGTGCCAGCAGCTTTTTTGTTTCGGGACAGGGCAGAGAGACCCAGTACTTC
TRBJ1-2	NA	TRBV6-5	NA	CASSPGQSGYTF	TGTGCCAGCAGCCCCGGACAGAGCGGCTACACCTTC
TRBJ2-3	NA	TRBV7-3	few	CASSLKAGRPDTQYF	TGTGCCAGCAGCTTAAAAGCGGGCCGACCCGATACGCAGTATTTT
TRBJ2-1	TRBD1	TRBV19	NA	CASSTGQGGFNEQFF	TGTGCCAGTAGTACTGGACAGGGGGGCTTCAATGAGCAGTTCTTC
TRBJ2-1	TRBD2	TRBV6-4	NA	CASSDPTGRIRLAGGRNEQFF	TGTGCCAGCAGTGACCCGACAGGGCGAATTAGACTAGCGGGGGGCCGGAATGAGCAGTTCTTC
TRBJ2-2	TRBD2	TRBV5-4	NA	CASSLVAGGPGELFF	TGTGCCAGCAGCTTGGTCGCGGGGGGGCCCGGGGAGCTGTTTTTT
TRBJ2-1	TRBD2	TRBV11-3	once	CASSYSGGNNEQFF	TGTGCCAGCAGCTATAGCGGGGGAAACAATGAGCAGTTCTTC
TRBJ2-5	TRBD2	TRBV5-4	NA	CASSPPGLVAKETQYF	TGTGCCAGCAGCCCTCCGGGACTAGTAGCCAAAGAGACCCAGTACTTC
TRBJ2-7	TRBD1	TRBV6-5	few	CASSSLWTGGSEQYF	TGTGCCAGCAGTTCCCTCTGGACAGGCGGCAGCGAGCAGTACTTC
TRBJ1-2	TRBD1	TRBV2	NA	CASSYKPPGQGMGNYGYTF	TGTGCCAGCAGTTACAAACCCCCAGGACAGGGGATGGGTAACTATGGCTACACCTTC
TRBJ2-7	NA	TRBV5-6	NA	CASSLLNYEQYF	TGTGCCAGCAGCTTGTTAAATTACGAGCAGTACTTC
TRBJ1-6	NA	TRBV7-9	NA	CASSPDGGGSPLHF	TGTGCCAGCAGTCCGGATGGCGGGGGTTCACCCCTCCACTTT
TRBJ2-3	TRBD2	TRBV30	NA	CAWGGGVADTQYF	TGTGCCTGGGGTGGGGGGGTGGCAGATACGCAGTATTTT
TRBJ2-4	NA	TRBV2	few	CASRGTQAKNIQYF	TGTGCCAGCAGGGGGACACAAGCCAAAAACATTCAGTACTTC